This T cell receptor (beta chain) was found in a study of CD8 T cells in Susac syndrome. The study sequenced TCR beta in blood CD8+ and CD4+ T cells. FACS was used to enrich TEMRA cells, whereas the CD8+ and CD4+ T cells were obtained by negative isolation. After removal of 4 bases from V and 5 bases from J, the junction contained 10 bases not matched to a gene. The CDR3 is made up of 15 amino acids. Germline CDR1 SGHNT, CDR2 YYREEE (reference sequence). An amount of RNA that ranged from roughly 0.45 to 1 ug was reverse transcribed with random hexamers. Across 54 Vbeta and 13 Jbeta, immunoSEQ multiplex PCR amplified TCR beta CDR3. MiXCR, run by TCRdb on the immunoSEQ multiplex PCR reads, gives a single entry per CDR3 protein. Among under 200,000 distinct CDR3 sequences listed, 92% were seen once.

The chain carries TRBV5-4 and TRBJ2-3; 7 bases are a match to TRBD1. Source material: CD4+ T cells from PBMCs. This sequence was found in a human donor in good health. In nucleotides, the CDR3 is TGTGCCAGCAGCCAAAGGGGGACAGCTCAAGATACGCAGTATTTT. It codes for CASSQRGTAQDTQYF.